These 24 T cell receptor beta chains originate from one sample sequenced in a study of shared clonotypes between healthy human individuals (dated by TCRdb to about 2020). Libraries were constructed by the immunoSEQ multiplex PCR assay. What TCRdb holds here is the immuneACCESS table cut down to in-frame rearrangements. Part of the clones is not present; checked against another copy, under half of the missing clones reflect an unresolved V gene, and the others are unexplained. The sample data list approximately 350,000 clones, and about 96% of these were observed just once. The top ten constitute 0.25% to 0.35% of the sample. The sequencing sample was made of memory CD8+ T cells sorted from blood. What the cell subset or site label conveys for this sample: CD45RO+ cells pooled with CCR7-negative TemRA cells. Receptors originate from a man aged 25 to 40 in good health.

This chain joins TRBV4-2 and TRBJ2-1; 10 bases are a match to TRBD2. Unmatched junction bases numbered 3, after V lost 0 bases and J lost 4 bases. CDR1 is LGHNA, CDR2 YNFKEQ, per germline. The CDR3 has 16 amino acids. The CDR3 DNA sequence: TGTGCCAGCAGCCAAGAGGTAGCGGGAGGATACAATGAGCAGTTCTTC. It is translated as CASSQEVAGGYNEQFF.

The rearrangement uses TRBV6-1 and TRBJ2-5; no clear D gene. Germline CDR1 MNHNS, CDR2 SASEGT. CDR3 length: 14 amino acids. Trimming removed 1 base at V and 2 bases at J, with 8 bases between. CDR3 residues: CASSEVHLQETQYF. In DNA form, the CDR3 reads TGTGCCAGCAGTGAAGTACACCTTCAAGAGACCCAGTACTTC.

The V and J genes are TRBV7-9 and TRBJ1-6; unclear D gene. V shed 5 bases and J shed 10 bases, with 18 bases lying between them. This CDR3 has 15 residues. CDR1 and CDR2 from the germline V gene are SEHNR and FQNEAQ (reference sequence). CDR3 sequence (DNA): TGTGCCAGCAGCCAAGGACCGCCGCCGGGGTCACCCCTCCACTTT. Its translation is CASSQGPPPGSPLHF. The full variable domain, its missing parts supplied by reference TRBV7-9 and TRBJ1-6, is DTGVSQNPRHKITKRGQNVTFRCDPISEHNRLYWYRQTLGQGPEFLTYFQNEAQLEKSRLLSDRFSAERPKGSFSTLEIQRTEQGDSAMYLCASSQGPPPGSPLHFGNGTRLTVT.

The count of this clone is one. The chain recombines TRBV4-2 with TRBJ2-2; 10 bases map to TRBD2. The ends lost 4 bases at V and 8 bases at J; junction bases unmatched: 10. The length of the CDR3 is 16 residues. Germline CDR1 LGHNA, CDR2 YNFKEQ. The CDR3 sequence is CASSLKREGRGGELFF. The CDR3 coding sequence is TGTGCCAGCAGCCTGAAGCGGGAGGGCCGGGGAGGGGAGCTGTTTTTT.

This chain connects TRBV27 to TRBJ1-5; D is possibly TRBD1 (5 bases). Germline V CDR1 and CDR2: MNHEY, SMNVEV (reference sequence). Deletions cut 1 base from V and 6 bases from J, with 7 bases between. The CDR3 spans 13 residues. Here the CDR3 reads CASSLWGTQPQHF. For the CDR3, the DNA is TGTGCCAGCAGTTTATGGGGGACTCAGCCCCAGCATTTT.

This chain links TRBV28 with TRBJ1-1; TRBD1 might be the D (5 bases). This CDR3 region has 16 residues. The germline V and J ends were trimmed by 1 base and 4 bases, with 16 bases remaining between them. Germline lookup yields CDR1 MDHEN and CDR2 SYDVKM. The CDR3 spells CASSLFRPRGITEAFF. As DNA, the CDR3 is TGTGCCAGCAGTTTATTCAGGCCGAGGGGAATCACTGAAGCTTTCTTT. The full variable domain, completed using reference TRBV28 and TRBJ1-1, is DVKVTQSSRYLVKRTGEKVFLECVQDMDHENMFWYRQDPGLGLRLIYFSYDVKMKEKGDIPEGYSVSREKKERFSLILESASTNQTSMYLCASSLFRPRGITEAFFGQGTRLTVV.

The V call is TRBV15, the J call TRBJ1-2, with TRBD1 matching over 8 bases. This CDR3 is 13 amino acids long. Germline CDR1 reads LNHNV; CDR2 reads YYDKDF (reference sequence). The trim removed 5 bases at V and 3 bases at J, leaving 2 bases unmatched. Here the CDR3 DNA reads TGTGCCACCAGCCCGGACAGGGACTATGGCTACACCTTC. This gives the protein CATSPDRDYGYTF.

The CDR3, as DNA: TGTGCCAGCAGCCCCTCCGGGAATTCCTACGAGCAGTACTTC. Its protein product is CASSPSGNSYEQYF. The V gene is TRBV7-3, the J gene TRBJ2-7; TRBD2 is a possible D gene (5 bases). V was pared by 5 bases and J by 1 base, with 12 bases between. The CDR3 is 14 residues long. Looked up from germline, CDR1 is SGHTA and CDR2 is FQGTGA.

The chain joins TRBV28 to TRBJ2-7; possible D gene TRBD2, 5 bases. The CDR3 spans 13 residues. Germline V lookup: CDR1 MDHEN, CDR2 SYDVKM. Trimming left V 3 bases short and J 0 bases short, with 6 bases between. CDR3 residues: CASSFGDSYEQYF. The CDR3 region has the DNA TGTGCCAGCAGTTTCGGGGACTCCTACGAGCAGTACTTC.

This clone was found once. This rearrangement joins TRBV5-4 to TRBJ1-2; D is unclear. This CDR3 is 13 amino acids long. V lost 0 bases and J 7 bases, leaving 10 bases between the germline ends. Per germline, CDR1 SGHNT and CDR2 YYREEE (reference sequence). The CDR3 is CASSLVSEGGYTF. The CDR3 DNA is TGTGCCAGCAGCTTGGTGTCAGAGGGTGGCTACACCTTC.

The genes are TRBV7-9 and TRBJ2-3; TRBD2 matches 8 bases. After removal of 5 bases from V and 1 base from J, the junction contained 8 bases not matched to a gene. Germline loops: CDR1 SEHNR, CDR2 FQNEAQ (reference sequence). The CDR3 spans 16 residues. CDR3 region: CASSTLAAQGTDTQYF. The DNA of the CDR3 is TGTGCCAGCAGCACACTAGCGGCCCAAGGCACAGATACGCAGTATTTT.

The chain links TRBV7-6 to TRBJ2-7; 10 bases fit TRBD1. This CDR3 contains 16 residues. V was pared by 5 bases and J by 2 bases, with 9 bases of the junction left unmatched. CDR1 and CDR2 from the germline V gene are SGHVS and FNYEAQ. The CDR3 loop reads CASSRGTGTGAYEQYF. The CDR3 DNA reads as TGTGCCAGCAGCCGAGGTACCGGGACAGGGGCCTACGAGCAGTACTTC.

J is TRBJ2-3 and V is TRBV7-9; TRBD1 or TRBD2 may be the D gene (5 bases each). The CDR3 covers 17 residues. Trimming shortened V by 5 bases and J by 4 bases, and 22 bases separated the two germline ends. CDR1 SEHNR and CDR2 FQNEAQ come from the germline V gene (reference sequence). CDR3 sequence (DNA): TGTGCCAGCAGCGCGGGTTTTTCCCGGGGACCCGCAGATACGCAGTATTTT. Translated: CASSAGFSRGPADTQYF.

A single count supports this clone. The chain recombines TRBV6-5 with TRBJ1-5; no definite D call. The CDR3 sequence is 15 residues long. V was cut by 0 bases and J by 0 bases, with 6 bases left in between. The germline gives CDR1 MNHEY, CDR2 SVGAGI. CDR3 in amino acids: CASSYSGYSNQPQHF. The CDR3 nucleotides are TGTGCCAGCAGTTACTCGGGATATAGCAATCAGCCCCAGCATTTT.

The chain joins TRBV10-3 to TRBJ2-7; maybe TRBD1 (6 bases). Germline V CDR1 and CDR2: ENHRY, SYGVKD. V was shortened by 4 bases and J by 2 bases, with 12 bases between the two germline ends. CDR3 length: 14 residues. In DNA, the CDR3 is TGTGCCATCAGTGCGTACAGGGATCCCTACGAGCAGTACTTC. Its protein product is CAISAYRDPYEQYF.

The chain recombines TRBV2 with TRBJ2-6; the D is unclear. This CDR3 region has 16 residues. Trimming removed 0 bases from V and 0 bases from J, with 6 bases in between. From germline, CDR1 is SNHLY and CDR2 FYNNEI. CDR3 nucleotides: TGTGCCAGCAGTGAAGCGGCATCCTCTGGGGCCAACGTCCTGACTTTC. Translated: CASSEAASSGANVLTF.

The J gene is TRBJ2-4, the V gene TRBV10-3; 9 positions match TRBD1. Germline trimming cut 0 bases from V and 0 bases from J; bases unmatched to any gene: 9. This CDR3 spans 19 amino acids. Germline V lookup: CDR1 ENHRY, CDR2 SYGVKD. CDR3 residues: CAISESSDRGVLAKNIQYF. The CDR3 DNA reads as TGTGCCATCAGTGAGTCGTCGGACAGGGGCGTGCTAGCCAAAAACATTCAGTACTTC.

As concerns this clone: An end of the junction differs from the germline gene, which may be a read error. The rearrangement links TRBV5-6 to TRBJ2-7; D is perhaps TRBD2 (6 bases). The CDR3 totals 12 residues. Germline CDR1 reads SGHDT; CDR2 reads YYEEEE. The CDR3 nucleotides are TGTGCCAGCAGCTTGGCCCCGGGAGAGGATAACTTC. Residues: CASSLAPGEDNF.

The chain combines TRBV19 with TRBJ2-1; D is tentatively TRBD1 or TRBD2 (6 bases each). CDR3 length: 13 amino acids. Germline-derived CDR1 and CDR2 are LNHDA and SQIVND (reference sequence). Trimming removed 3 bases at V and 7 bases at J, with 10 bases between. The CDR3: CASSMWGANEQFF. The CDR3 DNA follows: TGTGCCAGTAGTATGTGGGGGGCAAATGAGCAGTTCTTC.

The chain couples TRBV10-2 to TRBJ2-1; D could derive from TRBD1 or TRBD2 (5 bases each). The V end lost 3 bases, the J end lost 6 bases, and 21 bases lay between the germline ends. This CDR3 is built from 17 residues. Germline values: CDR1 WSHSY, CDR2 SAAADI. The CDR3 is CASSDPYLLGDTNEQFF. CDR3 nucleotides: TGCGCCAGCAGTGACCCCTATCTCTTGGGGGATACCAATGAGCAGTTCTTC.

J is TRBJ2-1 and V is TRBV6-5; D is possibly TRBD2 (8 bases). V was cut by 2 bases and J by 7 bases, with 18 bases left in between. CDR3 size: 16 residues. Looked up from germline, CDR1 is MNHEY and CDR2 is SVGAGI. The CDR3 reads CASSYVGRGLLNEQFF. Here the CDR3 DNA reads TGTGCCAGCAGTTACGTCGGGAGGGGGCTATTGAATGAGCAGTTCTTC.

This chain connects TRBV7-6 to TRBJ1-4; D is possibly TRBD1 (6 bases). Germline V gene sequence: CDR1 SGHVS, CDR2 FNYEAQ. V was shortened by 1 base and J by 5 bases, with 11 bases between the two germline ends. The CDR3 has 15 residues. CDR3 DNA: TGTGCCAGCAGCTTAGATGACAGGCTAAATGAAAAACTGTTTTTT. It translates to CASSLDDRLNEKLFF.

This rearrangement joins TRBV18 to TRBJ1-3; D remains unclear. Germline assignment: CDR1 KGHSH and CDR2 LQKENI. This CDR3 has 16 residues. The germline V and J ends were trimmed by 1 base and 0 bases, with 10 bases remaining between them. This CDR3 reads CASSPLPRSSGNTIYF. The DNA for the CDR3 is TGTGCCAGCTCACCACTTCCGAGGAGCTCTGGAAACACCATATATTTT.

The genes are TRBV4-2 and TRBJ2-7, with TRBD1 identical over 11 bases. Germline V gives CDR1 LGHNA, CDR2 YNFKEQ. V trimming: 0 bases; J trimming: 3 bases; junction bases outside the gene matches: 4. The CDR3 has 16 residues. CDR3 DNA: TGTGCCAGCAGCCAAGACGGACAGGGGGCTTTCTACGAGCAGTACTTC. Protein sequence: CASSQDGQGAFYEQYF.